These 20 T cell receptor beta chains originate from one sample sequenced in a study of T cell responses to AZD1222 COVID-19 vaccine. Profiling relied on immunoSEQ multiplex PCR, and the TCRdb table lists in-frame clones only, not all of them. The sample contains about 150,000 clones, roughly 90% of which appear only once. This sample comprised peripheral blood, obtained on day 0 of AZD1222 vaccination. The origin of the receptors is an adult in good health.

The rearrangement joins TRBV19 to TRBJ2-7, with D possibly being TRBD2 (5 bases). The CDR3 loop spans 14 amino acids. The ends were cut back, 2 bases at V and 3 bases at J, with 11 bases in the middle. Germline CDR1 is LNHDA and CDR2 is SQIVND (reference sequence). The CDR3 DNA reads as TGTGCCAGTAGTATATCGAGCGGAAGCTACGAGCAGTACTTC. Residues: CASSISSGSYEQYF.

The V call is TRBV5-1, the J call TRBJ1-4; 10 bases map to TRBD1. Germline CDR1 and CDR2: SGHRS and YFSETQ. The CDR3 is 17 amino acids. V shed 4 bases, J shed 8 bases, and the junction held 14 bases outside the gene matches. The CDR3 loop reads CASSQSPRQGAGEKLFF. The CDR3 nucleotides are TGCGCCAGCAGCCAGTCCCCTCGACAGGGGGCCGGGGAAAAACTGTTTTTT.

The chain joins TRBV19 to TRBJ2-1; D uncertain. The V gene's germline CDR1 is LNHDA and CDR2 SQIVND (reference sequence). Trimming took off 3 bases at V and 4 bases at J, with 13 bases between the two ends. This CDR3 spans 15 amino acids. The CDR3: CASSIMAAQYNEQFF. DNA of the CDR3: TGTGCCAGTAGTATTATGGCGGCTCAATACAATGAGCAGTTCTTC.

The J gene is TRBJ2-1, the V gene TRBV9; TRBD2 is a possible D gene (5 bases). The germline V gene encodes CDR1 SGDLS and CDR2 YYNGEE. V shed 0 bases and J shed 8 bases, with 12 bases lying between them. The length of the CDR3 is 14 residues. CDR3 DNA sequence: TGTGCCAGCAGCGTAGGAGTAGCGAATGATGAGCAGTTCTTC. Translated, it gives CASSVGVANDEQFF. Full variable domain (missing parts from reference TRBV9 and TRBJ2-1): DSGVTQTPKHLITATGQRVTLRCSPRSGDLSVYWYQQSLDQGLQFLIQYYNGEERAKGNILERFSAQQFPDLHSELNLSSLELGDSALYFCASSVGVANDEQFFGPGTRLTVL.

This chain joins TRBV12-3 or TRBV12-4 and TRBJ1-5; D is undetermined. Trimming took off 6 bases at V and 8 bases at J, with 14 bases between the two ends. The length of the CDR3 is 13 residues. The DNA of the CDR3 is TGTGCCAGCAGACCAACTCGGGAAAAGCCCCAGCATTTT. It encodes CASRPTREKPQHF.

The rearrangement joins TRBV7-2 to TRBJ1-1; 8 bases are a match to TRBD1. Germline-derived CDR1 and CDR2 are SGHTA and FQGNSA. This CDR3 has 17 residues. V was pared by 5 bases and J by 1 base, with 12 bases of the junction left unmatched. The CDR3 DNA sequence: TGTGCCAGCAGCCCACGACAGGGGAAGTGGACGAACACTGAAGCTTTCTTT. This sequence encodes CASSPRQGKWTNTEAFF.

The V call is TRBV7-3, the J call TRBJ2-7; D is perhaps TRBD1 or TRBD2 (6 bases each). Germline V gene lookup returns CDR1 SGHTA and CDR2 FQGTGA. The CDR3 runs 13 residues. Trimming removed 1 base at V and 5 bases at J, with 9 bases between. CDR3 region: CASSLKGGHEQYF. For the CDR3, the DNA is TGTGCCAGCAGCTTAAAGGGGGGCCACGAGCAGTACTTC.

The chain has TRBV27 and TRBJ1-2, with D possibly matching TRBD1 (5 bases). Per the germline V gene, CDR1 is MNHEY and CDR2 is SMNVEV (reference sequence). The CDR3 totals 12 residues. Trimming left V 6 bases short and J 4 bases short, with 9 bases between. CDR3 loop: CASRADSYGYTF. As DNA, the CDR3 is TGTGCCAGCAGAGCCGACAGCTATGGCTACACCTTC.

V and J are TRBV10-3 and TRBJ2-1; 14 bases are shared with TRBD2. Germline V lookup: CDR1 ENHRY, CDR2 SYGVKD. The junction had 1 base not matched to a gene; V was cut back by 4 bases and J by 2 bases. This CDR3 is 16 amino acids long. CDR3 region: CAISAGLAGAYNEQFF. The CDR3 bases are TGTGCCATCAGTGCGGGACTAGCGGGGGCCTACAATGAGCAGTTCTTC.

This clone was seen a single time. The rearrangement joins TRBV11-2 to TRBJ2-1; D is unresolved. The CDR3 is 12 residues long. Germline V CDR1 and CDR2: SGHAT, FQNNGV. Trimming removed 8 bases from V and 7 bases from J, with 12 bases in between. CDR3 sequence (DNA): TGTGCCAGCGGGTTCGGGTGGAATGAGCAGTTCTTC. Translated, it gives CASGFGWNEQFF.

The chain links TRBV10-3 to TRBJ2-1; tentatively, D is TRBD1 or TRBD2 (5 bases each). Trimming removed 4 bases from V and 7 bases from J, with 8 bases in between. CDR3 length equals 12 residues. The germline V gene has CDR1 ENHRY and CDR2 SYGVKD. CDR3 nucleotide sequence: TGTGCCATCAGTGCCGAGGGGAATGAGCAGTTCTTC. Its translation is CAISAEGNEQFF.

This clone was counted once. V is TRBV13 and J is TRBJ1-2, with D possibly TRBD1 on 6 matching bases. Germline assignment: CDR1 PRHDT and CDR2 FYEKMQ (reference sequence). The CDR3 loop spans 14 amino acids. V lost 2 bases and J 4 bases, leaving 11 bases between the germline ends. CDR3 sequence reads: CASSLRGGAYGYTF. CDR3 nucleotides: TGTGCCAGCAGCTTAAGGGGGGGTGCCTATGGCTACACCTTC.

DNA for the CDR3: TGTGCCAGCACAACAGGCACTCCAGATGTTGGCTACACCTTC. Its translation is CASTTGTPDVGYTF. V is TRBV27 and J is TRBJ1-2, with D possibly matching TRBD1 (5 bases). This CDR3 has 14 amino acids. The V end was cut by 7 bases, the J end by 7 bases, with 19 bases between. Germline V gives CDR1 MNHEY, CDR2 SMNVEV (reference sequence).

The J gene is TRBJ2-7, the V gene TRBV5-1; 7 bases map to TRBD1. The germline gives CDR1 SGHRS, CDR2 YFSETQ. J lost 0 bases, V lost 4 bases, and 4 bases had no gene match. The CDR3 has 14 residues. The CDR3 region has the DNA TGCGCCAGCAGCCAGACAGGGAGCTCCTACGAGCAGTACTTC. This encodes CASSQTGSSYEQYF. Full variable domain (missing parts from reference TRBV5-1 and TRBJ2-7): KAGVTQTPRYLIKTRGQQVTLSCSPISGHRSVSWYQQTPGQGLQFLFEYFSETQRNKGNFPGRFSGRQFSNSRSEMNVSTLELGDSALYLCASSQTGSSYEQYFGPGTRLTVT.

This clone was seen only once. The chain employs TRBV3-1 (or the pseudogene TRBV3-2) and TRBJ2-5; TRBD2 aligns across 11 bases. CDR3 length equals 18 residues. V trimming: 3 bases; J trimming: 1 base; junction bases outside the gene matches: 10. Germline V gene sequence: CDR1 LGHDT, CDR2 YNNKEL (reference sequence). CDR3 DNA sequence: TGTGCCAGCAGCCATTCTTCCCTAGCGGGGGGAGGCCAAGAGACCCAGTACTTC. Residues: CASSHSSLAGGGQETQYF.

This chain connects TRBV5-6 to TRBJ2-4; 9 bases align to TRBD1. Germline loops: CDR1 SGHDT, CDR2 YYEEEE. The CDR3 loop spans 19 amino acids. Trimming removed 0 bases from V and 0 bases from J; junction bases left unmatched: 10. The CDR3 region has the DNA TGTGCCAGCAGCTTGGGGCCGGACAGGGGCGACCTAGCCAAAAACATTCAGTACTTC. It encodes CASSLGPDRGDLAKNIQYF.

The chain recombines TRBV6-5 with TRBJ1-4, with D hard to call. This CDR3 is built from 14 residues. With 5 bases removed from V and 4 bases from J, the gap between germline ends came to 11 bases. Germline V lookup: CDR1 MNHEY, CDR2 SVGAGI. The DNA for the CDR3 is TGTGCCAGCAGTCCGGTTCAGAGTAATGAAAAACTGTTTTTT. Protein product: CASSPVQSNEKLFF.

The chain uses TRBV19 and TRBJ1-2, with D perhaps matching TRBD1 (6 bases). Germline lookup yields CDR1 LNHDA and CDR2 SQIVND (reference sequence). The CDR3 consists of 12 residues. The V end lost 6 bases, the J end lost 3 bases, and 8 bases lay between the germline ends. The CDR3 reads CASRPGDYGYTF. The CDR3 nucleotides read TGTGCCAGTAGACCAGGGGACTATGGCTACACCTTC.

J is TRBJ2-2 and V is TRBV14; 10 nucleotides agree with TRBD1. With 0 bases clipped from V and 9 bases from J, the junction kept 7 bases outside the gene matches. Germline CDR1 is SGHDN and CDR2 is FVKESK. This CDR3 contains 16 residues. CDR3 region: CASSQDRTGGSRELFF. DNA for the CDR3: TGTGCCAGCAGCCAAGACCGGACAGGGGGTTCCAGGGAGCTGTTTTTT.

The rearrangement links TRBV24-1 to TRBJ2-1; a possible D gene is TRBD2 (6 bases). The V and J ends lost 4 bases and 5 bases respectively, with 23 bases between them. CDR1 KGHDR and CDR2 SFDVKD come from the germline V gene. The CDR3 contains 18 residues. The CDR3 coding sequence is TGTGCCACCAGTGACCCTCGTCCAAGTGGGGGGAGCGACAATGAGCAGTTCTTC. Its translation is CATSDPRPSGGSDNEQFF.